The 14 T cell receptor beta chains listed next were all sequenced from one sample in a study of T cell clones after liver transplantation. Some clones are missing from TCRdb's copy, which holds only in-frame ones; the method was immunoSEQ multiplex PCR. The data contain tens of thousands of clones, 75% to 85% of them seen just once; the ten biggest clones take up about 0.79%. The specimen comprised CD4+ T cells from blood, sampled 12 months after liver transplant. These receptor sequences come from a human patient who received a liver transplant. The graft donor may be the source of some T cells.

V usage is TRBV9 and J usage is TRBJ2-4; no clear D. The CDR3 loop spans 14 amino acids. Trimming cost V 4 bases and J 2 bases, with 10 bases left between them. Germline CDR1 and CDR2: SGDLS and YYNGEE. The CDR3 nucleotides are TGTGCCAGCAGCCGAACTGGGACCAAAAACATTCAGTACTTC. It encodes CASSRTGTKNIQYF.

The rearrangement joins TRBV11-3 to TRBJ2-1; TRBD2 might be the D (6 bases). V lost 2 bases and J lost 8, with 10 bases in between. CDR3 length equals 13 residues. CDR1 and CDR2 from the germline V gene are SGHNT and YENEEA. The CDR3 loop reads CASSLLLADEQFF. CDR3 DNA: TGTGCCAGCAGCTTATTACTAGCCGATGAGCAGTTCTTC.

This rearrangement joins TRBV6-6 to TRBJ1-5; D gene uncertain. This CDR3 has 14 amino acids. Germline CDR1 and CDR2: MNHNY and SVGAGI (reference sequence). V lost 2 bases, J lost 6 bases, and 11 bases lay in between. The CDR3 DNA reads TGTGCCAGCAGTTACCGGGCAGGCGGTCAGCCCCAGCATTTT. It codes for CASSYRAGGQPQHF.

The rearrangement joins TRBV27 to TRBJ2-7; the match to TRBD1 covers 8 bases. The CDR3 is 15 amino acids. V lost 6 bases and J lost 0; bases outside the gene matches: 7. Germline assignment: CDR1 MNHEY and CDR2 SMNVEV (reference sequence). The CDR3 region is CASRNGGTGSYEQYF. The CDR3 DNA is TGTGCCAGCAGAAATGGGGGGACAGGCTCCTACGAGCAGTACTTC.

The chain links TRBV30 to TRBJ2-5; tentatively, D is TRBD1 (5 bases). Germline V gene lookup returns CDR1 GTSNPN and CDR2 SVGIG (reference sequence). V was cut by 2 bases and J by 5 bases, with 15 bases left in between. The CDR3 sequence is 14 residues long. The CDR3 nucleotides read TGTGCCTGGAGTCCTTTTTCGGCAGGGGAGACCCAGTACTTC. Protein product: CAWSPFSAGETQYF. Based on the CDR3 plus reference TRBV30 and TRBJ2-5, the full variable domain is SQTIHQWPATLVQPVGSPLSLECTVEGTSNPNLYWYRQAAGRGLQLLFYSVGIGQISSEVPQNLSASRPQDRQFILSSKKLLLSDSGFYLCAWSPFSAGETQYFGPGTRLLVL.

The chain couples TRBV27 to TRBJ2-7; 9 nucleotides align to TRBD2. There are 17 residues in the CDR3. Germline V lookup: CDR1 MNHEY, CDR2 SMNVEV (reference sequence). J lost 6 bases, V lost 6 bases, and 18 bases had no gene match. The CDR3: CASRLEALGGRAAEQYF. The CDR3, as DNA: TGTGCCAGCAGACTCGAGGCCCTTGGCGGGAGGGCCGCCGAGCAGTACTTC.

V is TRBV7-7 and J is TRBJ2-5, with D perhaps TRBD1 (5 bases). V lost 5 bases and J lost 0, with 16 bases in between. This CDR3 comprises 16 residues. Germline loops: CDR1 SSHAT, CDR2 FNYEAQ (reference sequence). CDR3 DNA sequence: TGTGCCAGCAGCCAAATACCCGACAGATACCAAGAGACCCAGTACTTC. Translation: CASSQIPDRYQETQYF.

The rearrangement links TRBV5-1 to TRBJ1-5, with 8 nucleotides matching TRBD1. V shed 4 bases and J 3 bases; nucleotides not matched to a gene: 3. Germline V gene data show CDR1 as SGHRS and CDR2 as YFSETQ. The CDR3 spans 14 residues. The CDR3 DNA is TGCGCCAGCAGCCTGGGACAGGACAATCAGCCCCAGCATTTT. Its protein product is CASSLGQDNQPQHF.

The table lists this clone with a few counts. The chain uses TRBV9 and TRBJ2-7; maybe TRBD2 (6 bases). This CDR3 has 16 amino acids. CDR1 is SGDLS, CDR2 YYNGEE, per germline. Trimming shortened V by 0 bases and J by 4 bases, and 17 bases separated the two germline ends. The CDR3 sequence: CASSVGPTRELYEQYF. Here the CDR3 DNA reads TGTGCCAGCAGCGTAGGTCCGACTAGAGAGCTGTACGAGCAGTACTTC.

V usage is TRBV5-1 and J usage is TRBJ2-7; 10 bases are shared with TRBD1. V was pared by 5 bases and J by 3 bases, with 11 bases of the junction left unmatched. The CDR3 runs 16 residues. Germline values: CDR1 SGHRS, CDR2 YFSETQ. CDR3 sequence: CASRPGGDRGFYEQYF. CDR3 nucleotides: TGCGCCAGCAGACCTGGCGGGGACAGGGGCTTCTACGAGCAGTACTTC.

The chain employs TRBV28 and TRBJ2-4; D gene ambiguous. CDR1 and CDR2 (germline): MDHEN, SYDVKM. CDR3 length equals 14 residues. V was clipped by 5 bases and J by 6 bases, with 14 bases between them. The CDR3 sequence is CASSTGAWRNIQYF. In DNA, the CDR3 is TGTGCCAGCAGTACTGGCGCTTGGAGAAACATTCAGTACTTC.

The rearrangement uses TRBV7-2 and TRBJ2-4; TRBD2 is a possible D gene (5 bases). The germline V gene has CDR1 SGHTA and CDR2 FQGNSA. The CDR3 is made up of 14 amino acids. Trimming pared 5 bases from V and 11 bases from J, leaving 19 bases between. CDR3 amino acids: CASSPGGGGSLQYF. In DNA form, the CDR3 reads TGTGCCAGCAGCCCCGGAGGAGGCGGGTCCCTTCAGTACTTC. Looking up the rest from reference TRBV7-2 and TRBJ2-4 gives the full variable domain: GAGVSQSPSNKVTEKGKDVELRCDPISGHTALYWYRQSLGQGLEFLIYFQGNSAPDKSGLPSDRFSAERTGGSVSTLTIQRTQQEDSAVYLCASSPGGGGSLQYFGAGTRLSVL.

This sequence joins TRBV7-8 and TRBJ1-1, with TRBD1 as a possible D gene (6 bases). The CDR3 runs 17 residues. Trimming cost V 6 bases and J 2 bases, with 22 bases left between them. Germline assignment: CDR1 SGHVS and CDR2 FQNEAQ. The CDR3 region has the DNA TGTGCCAGCAGACAAACGCAGGGGCGGATGGGAAACACTGAAGCTTTCTTT. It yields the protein CASRQTQGRMGNTEAFF.

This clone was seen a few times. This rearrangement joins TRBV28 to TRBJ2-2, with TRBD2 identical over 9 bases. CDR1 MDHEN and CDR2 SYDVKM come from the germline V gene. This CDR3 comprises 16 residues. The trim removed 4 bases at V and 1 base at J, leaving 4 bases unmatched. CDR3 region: CASSSSGRRNTGELFF. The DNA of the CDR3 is TGTGCCAGCAGTTCCAGCGGGAGGAGGAACACCGGGGAGCTGTTTTTT. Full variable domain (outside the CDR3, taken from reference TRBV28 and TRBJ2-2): DVKVTQSSRYLVKRTGEKVFLECVQDMDHENMFWYRQDPGLGLRLIYFSYDVKMKEKGDIPEGYSVSREKKERFSLILESASTNQTSMYLCASSSSGRRNTGELFFGEGSRLTVL.